This is a list of T cell receptor beta chains from one sample in a study of blood T cell repertoires in COVID-19. Profiled with immunoSEQ multiplex PCR; TCRdb holds only in-frame clones, not every one. Here the sample spans fewer than 120,000 clones, approximately 79% being singletons. Sequenced: peripheral blood. The origin of the receptors is a woman of 80 years or more with active or convalescent COVID-19. Each CDR3 is given with its conserved first and last residue. The order of the fields is J gene, D gene, clone size, V gene, CDR3 DNA, CDR3 protein. D genes are given only for firm matches. Size is omitted from some rows. Given values are once, few, many or a class for expanded clones.

J: TRBJ2-1
D: .
size: .
V: TRBV7-2
DNA: TGTGCCAGCAGCTTAGATGGGACTCATGTCTACAATGAGCAGTTCTTC
CDR3: CASSLDGTHVYNEQFF

J: TRBJ1-6
D: .
size: .
V: TRBV28
DNA: TGTGCCAGCAGTTTCTGGAGGGAAGTCAGTCGCCTCCACTTT
CDR3: CASSFWREVSRLHF

J: TRBJ2-6
D: .
size: .
V: TRBV2
DNA: TGTGCCAGCAGTGGGGGCGGCAGAATCTCTGGGGCCAACGTCCTGACTTTC
CDR3: CASSGGGRISGANVLTF

J: TRBJ2-1
D: .
size: .
V: TRBV7-8
DNA: TGTGCCAGCAGCACACATCCGGGATCCAATGAGCAGTTCTTC
CDR3: CASSTHPGSNEQFF

J: TRBJ1-2
D: TRBD1
size: .
V: TRBV19
DNA: TGTGCCAGTAGTATGCCGCGTGGACAGGGGTACTATGGCTACACCTTC
CDR3: CASSMPRGQGYYGYTF

J: TRBJ1-2
D: .
size: few
V: TRBV5-1
DNA: TGCGCCAGCAGCCCCCTGGGGGACATATCATACTATGGCTACACCTTC
CDR3: CASSPLGDISYYGYTF

J: TRBJ2-7
D: TRBD1
size: .
V: TRBV2
DNA: TGTGCCAGCAGTTGGGACAGGGGGGTCTACGAGCAGTACTTC
CDR3: CASSWDRGVYEQYF

J: TRBJ2-3
D: .
size: few
V: TRBV5-6
DNA: TGTGCCAGCAGCACACAGGGCGCGGATACGCAGTATTTT
CDR3: CASSTQGADTQYF

J: TRBJ1-2
D: TRBD1
size: .
V: TRBV4-3
DNA: TGCGCCAGCAGCCAATCGCCGGGACAGGTCTATGGCTACACCTTC
CDR3: CASSQSPGQVYGYTF

J: TRBJ2-3
D: TRBD2
size: .
V: TRBV3-1/TRBV3-2
DNA: TGTGCCAGCGGCGGACTAGCGGGAGGGGTTGGAACGCAGTATTTT
CDR3: CASGGLAGGVGTQYF

J: TRBJ2-7
D: .
size: .
V: TRBV6-5
DNA: TGTGCCAGCAATAGACAGGAAGGTCCTTACGAGCAGTACTTC
CDR3: CASNRQEGPYEQYF

J: TRBJ2-1
D: TRBD1
size: .
V: TRBV29-1
DNA: TGCAGCGTTGGAACAGGGGGCGAGGATGAGCAGTTCTTC
CDR3: CSVGTGGEDEQFF

J: TRBJ2-3
D: .
size: .
V: TRBV28
DNA: TGTGCCAGCAGTTCCGGACAGAGCACAGATACGCAGTATTTT
CDR3: CASSSGQSTDTQYF

J: TRBJ2-5
D: TRBD1
size: .
V: TRBV18
DNA: TGTGCCAGCTCATTCGGGACAGGGGGCAGGGAGACCCAGTACTTC
CDR3: CASSFGTGGRETQYF

J: TRBJ1-1
D: TRBD1
size: .
V: TRBV19
DNA: TGTGCCAGTAGTATCGTTGCAGGGGGCTCCACTGAAGCTTTCTTT
CDR3: CASSIVAGGSTEAFF

J: TRBJ2-1
D: TRBD2
size: .
V: TRBV7-9
DNA: TGTGCCAGCAGCTTAGCTGCCAGCGGGAATTGGAATGAGCAGTTCTTC
CDR3: CASSLAASGNWNEQFF

J: TRBJ1-2
D: .
size: .
V: TRBV19
DNA: TGTGCCAGTAAGAACAGGGATCCCTTCTATGGCTACACCTTC
CDR3: CASKNRDPFYGYTF

J: TRBJ2-5
D: TRBD2
size: few
V: TRBV9
DNA: TGTGCCAGCAGCGTAGAGGCGGGAGCTCTGGGAGAGACCCAGTACTTC
CDR3: CASSVEAGALGETQYF

J: TRBJ1-3
D: .
size: .
V: TRBV7-9
DNA: TGTGCCAGCAGCCCGGTCCGGGACTTAGGAAACACCATATATTTT
CDR3: CASSPVRDLGNTIYF

J: TRBJ2-4
D: TRBD1
size: .
V: TRBV3-1/TRBV3-2
DNA: TGTGCCAGCAGCCAAGAGGGCGGGACAGGTAAAAACATTCAGTACTTC
CDR3: CASSQEGGTGKNIQYF

J: TRBJ1-2
D: .
size: .
V: TRBV2
DNA: TGTGCCAGCAGTGAAGGACAGATCTATGGCTACACCTTC
CDR3: CASSEGQIYGYTF

J: TRBJ1-1
D: .
size: few
V: TRBV11-2
DNA: TGTGCCAGCAGCTTATTACGGGGGGGGCCTGAAGCTTTCTTT
CDR3: CASSLLRGGPEAFF

J: TRBJ1-2
D: TRBD1
size: .
V: TRBV27
DNA: TGTGCCAGCAGTTCATTCGAAAACGGACAGGACTATGGCTACACCTTC
CDR3: CASSSFENGQDYGYTF

J: TRBJ2-3
D: .
size: .
V: TRBV9
DNA: TGTGCCAGCAGCGTAGGCCGGGGAACAGATACGCAGTATTTT
CDR3: CASSVGRGTDTQYF

J: TRBJ2-1
D: TRBD2
size: .
V: TRBV7-9
DNA: TGTGCCAGCAGCTTAATGCTAGCGGGGTACAATGAGCAGTTCTTC
CDR3: CASSLMLAGYNEQFF

J: TRBJ2-2
D: TRBD2
size: .
V: TRBV5-1
DNA: TGCGCCAGCAGTGGGACTAGCGGGAGCTCCGTCGGGGAGCTGTTTTTT
CDR3: CASSGTSGSSVGELFF

J: TRBJ1-4
D: TRBD1
size: .
V: TRBV28
DNA: TGTGCCAGCAGTTTGCTTCTGGGGACAGGGAACGAAAAACTGTTTTTT
CDR3: CASSLLLGTGNEKLFF

J: TRBJ2-1
D: TRBD2
size: .
V: TRBV30
DNA: TGTGCCTGGAGTCGGACTAGCGGAGCGAATGAGCAGTTCTTC
CDR3: CAWSRTSGANEQFF

J: TRBJ2-1
D: TRBD2
size: .
V: TRBV5-6
DNA: TGTGCCAGCAGCTTCAGACTAGCAAACAATGAGCAGTTCTTC
CDR3: CASSFRLANNEQFF

J: TRBJ1-2
D: .
size: .
V: TRBV28
DNA: TGTGCCAGCAGTTTTGTAGGAGTAAATTATGGCTACACCTTC
CDR3: CASSFVGVNYGYTF

J: TRBJ1-2
D: TRBD1
size: .
V: TRBV2
DNA: TGTGCCAGCAGTGGCCGGGACAGGGGGTTTGGCTACACCTTC
CDR3: CASSGRDRGFGYTF

J: TRBJ2-5
D: .
size: .
V: TRBV12-1
DNA: TGTGCCAGCAGCCCCCTGACAGGGCCGGGGGAGACCCAGTACTTC
CDR3: CASSPLTGPGETQYF

J: TRBJ2-2
D: .
size: .
V: TRBV6-1
DNA: TGTGCCAGCAGTGAAATGGGAGTAGGAAACACCGGGGAGCTGTTTTTT
CDR3: CASSEMGVGNTGELFF

J: TRBJ1-1
D: .
size: once
V: TRBV18
DNA: TGTGCCAGCTCACCAGAGAGGGACACTGAAGCTTTCTTT
CDR3: CASSPERDTEAFF

J: TRBJ2-1
D: .
size: .
V: TRBV6-5
DNA: TGTGCCAGCAGTTACTCGACACGAACGCAGCAGTTCTTC
CDR3: CASSYSTRTQQFF

J: TRBJ1-2
D: TRBD1
size: .
V: TRBV5-1
DNA: TGCGCCAGCAGCTTGATTACAGGGGTTAACTATGGCTACACCTTC
CDR3: CASSLITGVNYGYTF

J: TRBJ1-2
D: TRBD1
size: .
V: TRBV18
DNA: TGTGCCAGCTCCCCCCCCGGGACAGGACGTTATAAAGATGGCTACACCTTC
CDR3: CASSPPGTGRYKDGYTF

J: TRBJ2-1
D: .
size: many
V: TRBV25-1
DNA: TGTGCCAGCAGTGAACCAAACTACTACAATGAGCAGTTCTTC
CDR3: CASSEPNYYNEQFF

J: TRBJ1-2
D: TRBD1
size: .
V: TRBV27
DNA: TGTGCCAGCAGTCCGGGACAGGGCCAGAGGGGCTACACCTTC
CDR3: CASSPGQGQRGYTF

J: TRBJ1-2
D: TRBD1
size: .
V: TRBV9
DNA: TGTGCCAGCAGCGTAGCGGGGGACAGCTTACTAGGCTACACCTTC
CDR3: CASSVAGDSLLGYTF

J: TRBJ2-3
D: TRBD2
size: .
V: TRBV5-1
DNA: TGCGCCAGCAGCGCGGTAGCGGGATTCGGGTCGCAGTATTTT
CDR3: CASSAVAGFGSQYF

J: TRBJ2-5
D: TRBD2
size: .
V: TRBV9
DNA: TGTGCCAGCAGCGTAGTTTTGGGAGGGCCTACAGAGACCCAGTACTTC
CDR3: CASSVVLGGPTETQYF

J: TRBJ2-2
D: .
size: many
V: TRBV11-1
DNA: TGTGCCAGCAGCTCGCCCTACGTGAGGAACACCGGGGAGCTGTTTTTT
CDR3: CASSSPYVRNTGELFF

J: TRBJ2-2
D: TRBD2
size: .
V: TRBV28
DNA: TGTGCCAGCAGCAGCGGGGGGGCGAACACCGGGGAGCTGTTTTTT
CDR3: CASSSGGANTGELFF

J: TRBJ2-5
D: TRBD1
size: .
V: TRBV5-1
DNA: TGCGCCAGCAGCCAGACAGGGGGGCAAGAGACCCAGTACTTC
CDR3: CASSQTGGQETQYF

J: TRBJ2-3
D: .
size: .
V: TRBV3-1/TRBV3-2
DNA: TGTGCCAGCAGCCCTTACGGGAGAGGCACAGATACGCAGTATTTT
CDR3: CASSPYGRGTDTQYF

J: TRBJ2-5
D: .
size: .
V: TRBV10-1
DNA: TGCGCCACCGCCAGGGGCAAGTCAGCGTCGGAGACCCAGTACTTC
CDR3: CATARGKSASETQYF

J: TRBJ2-5
D: TRBD2
size: .
V: TRBV28
DNA: TGTGCCAGCAGTCCGACTAGCTTGCAGACCCAGTACTTC
CDR3: CASSPTSLQTQYF

J: TRBJ1-2
D: .
size: .
V: TRBV6-5
DNA: TGTGCCAGCAGGGACTTTGCGGGACTTATGGGAGGCTACACCTTC
CDR3: CASRDFAGLMGGYTF

J: TRBJ1-6
D: .
size: .
V: TRBV12-5
DNA: TGTGCTAGTGGTTTGGCCACTCGTAATTCACCCCTCCACTTT
CDR3: CASGLATRNSPLHF

J: TRBJ1-1
D: .
size: .
V: TRBV25-1
DNA: TGTGCCAGCAGTAGTATTCAGGCGAACACTGAAGCTTTCTTT
CDR3: CASSSIQANTEAFF

J: TRBJ2-5
D: TRBD2
size: .
V: TRBV9
DNA: TGTGCCAGCAGCGCGGGACTAGCGGGAGAGACCCAGTACTTC
CDR3: CASSAGLAGETQYF

J: TRBJ2-2
D: .
size: .
V: TRBV28
DNA: TGTGCCAGCAGTTCTGCGGGAACCCTATACACCGGGGAGCTGTTTTTT
CDR3: CASSSAGTLYTGELFF

J: TRBJ1-6
D: TRBD1
size: .
V: TRBV7-2
DNA: TGTGCCAGCAGTCTACGCCAGGGGGGACTTGGTTCACCCCTCCACTTT
CDR3: CASSLRQGGLGSPLHF